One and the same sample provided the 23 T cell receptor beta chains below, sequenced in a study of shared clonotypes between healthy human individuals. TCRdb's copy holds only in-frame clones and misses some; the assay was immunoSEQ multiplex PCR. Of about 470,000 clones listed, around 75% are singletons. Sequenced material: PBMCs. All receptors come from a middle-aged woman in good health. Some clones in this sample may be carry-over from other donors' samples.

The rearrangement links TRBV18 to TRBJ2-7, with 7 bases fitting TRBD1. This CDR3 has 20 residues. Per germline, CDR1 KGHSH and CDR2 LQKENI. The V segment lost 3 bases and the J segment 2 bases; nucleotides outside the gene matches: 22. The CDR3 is CASSPPRLGRQGVRTYEQYF. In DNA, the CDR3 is TGTGCCAGCTCACCCCCCCGCTTAGGAAGACAGGGTGTCCGAACCTACGAGCAGTACTTC.

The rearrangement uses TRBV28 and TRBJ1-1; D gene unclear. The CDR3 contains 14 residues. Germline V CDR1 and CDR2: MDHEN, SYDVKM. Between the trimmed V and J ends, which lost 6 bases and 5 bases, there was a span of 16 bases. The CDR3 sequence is CASSPLSSGTEAFF. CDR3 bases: TGTGCCAGCAGCCCTCTTTCAAGCGGGACTGAAGCTTTCTTT.

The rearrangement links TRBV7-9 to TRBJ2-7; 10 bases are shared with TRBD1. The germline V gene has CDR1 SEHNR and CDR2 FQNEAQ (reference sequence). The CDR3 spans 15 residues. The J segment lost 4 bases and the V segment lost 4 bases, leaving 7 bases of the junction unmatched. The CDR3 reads CASSSWDRGAYEQYF. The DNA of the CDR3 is TGTGCCAGCAGCTCGTGGGACAGGGGAGCGTACGAGCAGTACTTC.

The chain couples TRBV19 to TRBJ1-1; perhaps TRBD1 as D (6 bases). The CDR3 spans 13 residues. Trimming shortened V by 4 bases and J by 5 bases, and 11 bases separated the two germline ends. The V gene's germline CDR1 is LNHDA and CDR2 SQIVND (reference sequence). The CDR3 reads CASSRGGLTEAFF. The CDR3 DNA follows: TGTGCCAGTAGTAGAGGGGGTTTGACTGAAGCTTTCTTT.

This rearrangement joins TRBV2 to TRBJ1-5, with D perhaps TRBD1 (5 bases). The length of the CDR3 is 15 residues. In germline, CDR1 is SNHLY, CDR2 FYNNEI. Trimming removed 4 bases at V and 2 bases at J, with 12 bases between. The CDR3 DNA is TGTGCCAGCAGTGGGGGGTTGCCTGGCAATCAGCCCCAGCATTTT. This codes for CASSGGLPGNQPQHF.

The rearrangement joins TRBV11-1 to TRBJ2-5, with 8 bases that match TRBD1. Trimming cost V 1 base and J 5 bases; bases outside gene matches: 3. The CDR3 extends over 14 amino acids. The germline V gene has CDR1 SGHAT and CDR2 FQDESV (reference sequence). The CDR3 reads CASSLDRGDETQYF. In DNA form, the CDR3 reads TGTGCCAGCAGCTTAGACAGGGGGGATGAGACCCAGTACTTC.

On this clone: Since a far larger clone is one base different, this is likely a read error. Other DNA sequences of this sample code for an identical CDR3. The DNA of the CDR3 is TGTGCCAGCAGCCGAAGTTGGGACAGGGTTAACTATGGCTACACATTC. Translation: CASSRSWDRVNYGYTF. The V gene is TRBV7-8, the J gene TRBJ1-2; 9 bases agree with TRBD1. The CDR3 spans 16 residues. CDR1 SGHVS and CDR2 FQNEAQ come from the germline V gene.

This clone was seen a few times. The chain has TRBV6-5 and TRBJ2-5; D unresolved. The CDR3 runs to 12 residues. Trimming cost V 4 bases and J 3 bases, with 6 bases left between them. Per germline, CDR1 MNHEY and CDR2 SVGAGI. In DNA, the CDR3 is TGTGCCAGCAGTTGTGTAAAAGAGACCCAGTACTTC. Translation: CASSCVKETQYF.

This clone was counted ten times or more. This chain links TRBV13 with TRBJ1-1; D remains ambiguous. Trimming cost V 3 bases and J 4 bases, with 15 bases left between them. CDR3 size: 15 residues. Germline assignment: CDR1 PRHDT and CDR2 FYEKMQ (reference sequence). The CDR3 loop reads CASSFLGSAITEAFF. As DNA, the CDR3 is TGTGCCAGCAGCTTCTTAGGCAGCGCGATCACTGAAGCTTTCTTT.

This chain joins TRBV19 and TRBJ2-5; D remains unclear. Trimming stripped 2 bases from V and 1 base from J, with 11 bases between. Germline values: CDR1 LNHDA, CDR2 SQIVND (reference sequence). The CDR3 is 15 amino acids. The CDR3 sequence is CASSISAPRQETQYF. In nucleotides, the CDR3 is TGTGCCAGTAGTATAAGCGCACCCCGCCAAGAGACCCAGTACTTC.

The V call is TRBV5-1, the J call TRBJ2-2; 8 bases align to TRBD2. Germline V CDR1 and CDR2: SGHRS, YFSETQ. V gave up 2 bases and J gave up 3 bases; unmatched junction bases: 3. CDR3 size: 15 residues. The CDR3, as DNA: TGCGCCAGCAGCTTAAGGACTAGCTACACCGGGGAGCTGTTTTTT. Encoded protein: CASSLRTSYTGELFF.

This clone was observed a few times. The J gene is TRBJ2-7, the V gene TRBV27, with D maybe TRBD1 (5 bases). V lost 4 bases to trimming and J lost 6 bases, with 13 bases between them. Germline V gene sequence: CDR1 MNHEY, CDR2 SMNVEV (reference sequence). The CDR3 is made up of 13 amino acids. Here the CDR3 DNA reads TGTGCCAGCAGTTGGATTTTAGACAGCGAGCAGTACTTC. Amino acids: CASSWILDSEQYF.

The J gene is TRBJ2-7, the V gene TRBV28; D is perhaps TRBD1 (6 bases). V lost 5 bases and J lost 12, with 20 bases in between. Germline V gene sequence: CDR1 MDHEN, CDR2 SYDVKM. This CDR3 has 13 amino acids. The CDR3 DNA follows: TGTGCCAGCAGTCCCAGGGGAACAGGAATAGCGTACTTC. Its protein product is CASSPRGTGIAYF.

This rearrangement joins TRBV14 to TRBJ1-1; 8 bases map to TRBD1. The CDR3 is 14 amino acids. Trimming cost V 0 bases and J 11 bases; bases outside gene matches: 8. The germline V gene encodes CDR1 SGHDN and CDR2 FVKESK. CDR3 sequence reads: CASSQDSTDRGAFF. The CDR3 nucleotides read TGTGCCAGCAGCCAAGATAGTACTGACAGGGGCGCTTTCTTT.

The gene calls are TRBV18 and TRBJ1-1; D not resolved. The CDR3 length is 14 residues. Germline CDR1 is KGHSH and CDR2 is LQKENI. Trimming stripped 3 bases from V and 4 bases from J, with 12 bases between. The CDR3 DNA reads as TGTGCCAGCTCACCGACTGACTCCCGCACTGAAGCTTTCTTT. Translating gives CASSPTDSRTEAFF.

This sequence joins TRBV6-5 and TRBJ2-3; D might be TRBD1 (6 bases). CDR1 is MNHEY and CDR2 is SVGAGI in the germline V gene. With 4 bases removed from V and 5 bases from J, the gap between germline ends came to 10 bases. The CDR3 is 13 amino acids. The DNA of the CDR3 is TGTGCCAGCAGTTTTACAGGGAAAGATACGCAGTATTTT. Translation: CASSFTGKDTQYF.

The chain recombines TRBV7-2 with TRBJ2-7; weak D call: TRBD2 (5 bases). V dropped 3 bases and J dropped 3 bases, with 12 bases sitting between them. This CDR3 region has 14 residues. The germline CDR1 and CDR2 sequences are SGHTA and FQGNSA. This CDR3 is CASSFSGRSYEQYF. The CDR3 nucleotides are TGTGCCAGCAGCTTCAGCGGCAGGAGCTACGAGCAGTACTTC.

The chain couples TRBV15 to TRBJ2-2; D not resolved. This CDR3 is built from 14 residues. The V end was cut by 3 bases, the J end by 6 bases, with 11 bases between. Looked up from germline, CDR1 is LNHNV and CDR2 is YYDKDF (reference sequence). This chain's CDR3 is CATSSGTEAGELFF. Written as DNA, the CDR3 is TGTGCCACCAGCAGCGGAACTGAGGCCGGGGAGCTGTTTTTT.

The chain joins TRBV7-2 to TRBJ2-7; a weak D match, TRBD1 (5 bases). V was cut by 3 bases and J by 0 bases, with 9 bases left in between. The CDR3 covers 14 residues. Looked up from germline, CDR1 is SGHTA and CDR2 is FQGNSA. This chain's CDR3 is CASSFLQASYEQYF. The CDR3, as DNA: TGTGCCAGCAGCTTTCTACAGGCCTCCTACGAGCAGTACTTC.

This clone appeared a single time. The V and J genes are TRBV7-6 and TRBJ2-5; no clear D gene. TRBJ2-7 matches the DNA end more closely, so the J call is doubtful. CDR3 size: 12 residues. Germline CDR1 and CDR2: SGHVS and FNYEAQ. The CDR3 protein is CASSPSSYEQYF. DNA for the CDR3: TGTGCCAGCAGCCCGAGCTCCTACGAGCAGTACTTC.

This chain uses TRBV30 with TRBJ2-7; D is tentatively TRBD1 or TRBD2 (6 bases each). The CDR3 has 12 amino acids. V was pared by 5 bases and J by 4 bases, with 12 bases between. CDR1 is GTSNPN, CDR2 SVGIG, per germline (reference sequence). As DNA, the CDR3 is TGTGCCTGGGGGGGGCAGGTTTACGAGCAGTACTTC. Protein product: CAWGGQVYEQYF.

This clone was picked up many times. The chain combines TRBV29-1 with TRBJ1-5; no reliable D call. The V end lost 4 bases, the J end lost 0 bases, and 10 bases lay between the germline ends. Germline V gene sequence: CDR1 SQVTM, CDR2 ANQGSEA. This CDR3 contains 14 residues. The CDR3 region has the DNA TGCAGCGTTGCCGAGGGCTATAGCAATCAGCCCCAGCATTTT. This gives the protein CSVAEGYSNQPQHF.

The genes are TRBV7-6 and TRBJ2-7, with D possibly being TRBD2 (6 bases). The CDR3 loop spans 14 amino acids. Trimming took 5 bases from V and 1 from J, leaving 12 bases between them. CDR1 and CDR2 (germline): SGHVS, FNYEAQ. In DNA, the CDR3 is TGTGCCAGCAGCCAGCCGGGAGTATCCTACGAGCAGTACTTC. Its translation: CASSQPGVSYEQYF.